One and the same sample provided the 14 T cell receptor beta chains below, sequenced in a study of blood T cell repertoires in COVID-19. The repertoire was sequenced with immunoSEQ multiplex PCR; TCRdb's copy has only in-frame clones and lacks some. The profile shows fewer than 300,000 clones, about 83% of them singletons. The source material was peripheral blood. Source of these receptors: a woman aged 45-65 years who had recovered from COVID-19.

The chain joins TRBV7-9 to TRBJ2-7; possibly TRBD2 for D (6 bases). The CDR3 spans 15 residues. Germline-derived CDR1 and CDR2 are SEHNR and FQNEAQ (reference sequence). V was clipped by 4 bases and J by 0 bases, with 13 bases between them. The CDR3 region has the DNA TGTGCCAGCAGCTCCAGACTAGTGCCCTCCTACGAGCAGTACTTC. This sequence encodes CASSSRLVPSYEQYF.

The chain links TRBV11-2 to TRBJ1-2, with 7 bases identical to TRBD1. Germline V CDR1 and CDR2: SGHAT, FQNNGV. The V segment lost 5 bases and the J segment 1 base; nucleotides outside the gene matches: 10. The CDR3 runs 16 residues. CDR3 in DNA: TGTGCCAGCAGCGCGAAGACAGGGATAGATAACTATGGCTACACCTTC. Its protein is CASSAKTGIDNYGYTF. Full variable domain (outside the CDR3, taken from reference TRBV11-2 and TRBJ1-2): EAGVAQSPRYKIIEKRQSVAFWCNPISGHATLYWYQQILGQGPKLLIQFQNNGVVDDSQLPKDRFSAERLKGVDSTLKIQPAKLEDSAVYLCASSAKTGIDNYGYTFGSGTRLTVV.

The V and J genes are TRBV7-9 and TRBJ1-3; TRBD1 is a possible D gene (5 bases). CDR3 length equals 13 residues. Germline V gene data show CDR1 as SEHNR and CDR2 as FQNEAQ (reference sequence). Trimming pared 8 bases from V and 3 bases from J, leaving 11 bases between. CDR3: CASAQGFGNTIYF. The CDR3 nucleotides are TGTGCCAGCGCGCAGGGATTTGGAAACACCATATATTTT.

Here the CDR3 DNA reads TGTGCCAGCAGCCCATACGCGGGACTAGCGGTCCATTACAATGAGCAGTTCTTC. It specifies CASSPYAGLAVHYNEQFF. The chain links TRBV5-6 to TRBJ2-1, with 11 positions matching TRBD2. The J segment lost 4 bases and the V segment lost 4 bases, leaving 13 bases of the junction unmatched. Germline-derived CDR1 and CDR2 are SGHDT and YYEEEE. The CDR3 covers 18 residues.

In DNA, the CDR3 is TGTGCCAGCAGCTGGGGGCTAACTAACACCGGGGAGCTGTTTTTT. It translates to CASSWGLTNTGELFF. V is TRBV11-1 and J is TRBJ2-2; weak D call: TRBD1 (6 bases). CDR1 and CDR2 (germline): SGHAT, FQDESV (reference sequence). The CDR3 consists of 15 residues. Trimming removed 4 bases at V and 2 bases at J, with 11 bases between.

The V and J genes are TRBV10-3 and TRBJ2-7, with TRBD2 matching 9 bases. CDR3 length equals 14 residues. CDR1 and CDR2 from the germline V gene are ENHRY and SYGVKD. The V segment lost 2 bases and the J segment 2 bases; nucleotides outside the gene matches: 1. The CDR3 spells CAISETSGPYEQYF. The CDR3 bases are TGTGCCATCAGTGAGACTAGCGGGCCCTACGAGCAGTACTTC.

J is TRBJ2-1 and V is TRBV6-5; TRBD1 matches 7 bases. The CDR3 has 15 amino acids. V lost 5 bases, J lost 0 bases, and 4 bases stayed unmatched. Germline CDR1 reads MNHEY; CDR2 reads SVGAGI. CDR3 loop: CASSRTGDSYNEQFF. In DNA form, the CDR3 reads TGTGCCAGCAGTCGAACAGGGGACTCCTACAATGAGCAGTTCTTC.

The chain has TRBV11-2 and TRBJ1-3; D not resolved. Germline loops: CDR1 SGHAT, CDR2 FQNNGV. V was pared by 2 bases and J by 3 bases, with 17 bases between. The CDR3 has 17 residues. Here the CDR3 reads CASSLRSGGLGGNTIYF. In nucleotides, the CDR3 is TGTGCCAGCAGCTTAAGGTCCGGCGGGCTTGGTGGAAACACCATATATTTT.

This clone has more than one count but fewer than ten. The chain couples TRBV18 to TRBJ1-2; TRBD1 aligns across 9 bases. V dropped 6 bases and J dropped 1; count of bases not matched to a gene: 6. Germline CDR1 is KGHSH and CDR2 is LQKENI. The CDR3 consists of 15 residues. The CDR3 DNA is TGTGCCAGCTCGCCAGGACAGGGGAATAACTATGGCTACACCTTC. It encodes CASSPGQGNNYGYTF.

This clone appeared a few times. The rearrangement uses TRBV11-3 and TRBJ1-1; D is undetermined. From germline, CDR1 is SGHNT and CDR2 YENEEA. The CDR3 consists of 15 residues. V lost 0 bases to trimming and J lost 1 base, with 9 bases between them. CDR3 bases: TGTGCCAGCAGCTTAGATAGTCGGGGGAACACTGAAGCTTTCTTT. It specifies CASSLDSRGNTEAFF. Looking up the rest from reference TRBV11-3 and TRBJ1-1 gives the full variable domain: EAGVVQSPRYKIIEKKQPVAFWCNPISGHNTLYWYLQNLGQGPELLIRYENEEAVDDSQLPKDRFSAERLKGVDSTLKIQPAELGDSAVYLCASSLDSRGNTEAFFGQGTRLTVV.

V gene TRBV7-2 combines with J gene TRBJ1-5, with 10 bases matching TRBD1. The trim removed 5 bases at V and 5 bases at J, leaving 3 bases unmatched. The CDR3 covers 14 residues. Germline CDR1 SGHTA, CDR2 FQGNSA. DNA of the CDR3: TGTGCCAGCAGCGTAGACAGGGGGCATCAGCCCCAGCATTTT. It yields the protein CASSVDRGHQPQHF.

This chain uses TRBV6-1 with TRBJ1-2; TRBD1 aligns across 7 bases. This CDR3 spans 12 amino acids. J gave up 7 bases and V 6 bases, and 5 bases lay outside the gene matches. Germline V gene data show CDR1 as MNHNS and CDR2 as SASEGT. The CDR3 sequence: CASRGGASGYTF. As DNA, the CDR3 is TGTGCCAGCAGAGGGGGCGCTTCTGGCTACACCTTC.

The chain has TRBV19 and TRBJ2-7; D possibly corresponds to TRBD1 (5 bases). V was pared by 6 bases and J by 3 bases, with 18 bases between. Germline lookup yields CDR1 LNHDA and CDR2 SQIVND (reference sequence). The CDR3 covers 15 residues. This CDR3 is CASRVSRQGHYEQYF. DNA for the CDR3: TGTGCCAGTAGGGTCTCCAGGCAGGGTCACTACGAGCAGTACTTC.

The V call is TRBV4-3, the J call TRBJ1-6; 7 nucleotides align to TRBD1. Looked up from germline, CDR1 is LGHNA and CDR2 is YSLEER. Losses at the gene ends were 1 base for V and 7 bases for J; bases not matched to a gene: 4. This CDR3 contains 15 residues. The CDR3 here is CASSQGLGGNSPLHF. In DNA, the CDR3 is TGCGCCAGCAGCCAAGGCTTAGGGGGCAATTCACCCCTCCACTTT.